This entry lists 17 T cell receptor beta chains sequenced from one sample in a study of blood T cell repertoires in COVID-19. Clones were sequenced by immunoSEQ multiplex PCR, and TCRdb holds only the in-frame ones, with some missing. The table records tens of thousands of clones, about nine tenths of them present only once. The sequencing input was peripheral blood. All receptors derive from a human donor in a cohort sampled during active COVID-19.

The chain employs TRBV6-2 or TRBV6-3 and TRBJ2-7, with TRBD2 matching 8 bases. The CDR3 loop spans 14 amino acids. Germline trimming cut 5 bases from V and 4 bases from J; bases unmatched to any gene: 7. Germline CDR1 and CDR2: MNHEY and SVGEGT. CDR3 nucleotides: TGTGCCAGCAGTACTCGGGGGGGCCAGTACGAGCAGTACTTC. Translated: CASSTRGGQYEQYF.

The CDR3 sequence is CASSPRGSGGAYEQYF. The CDR3 bases are TGTGCCAGCAGCCCCCGGGGTAGCGGGGGGGCCTACGAGCAGTACTTC. The chain is built from TRBV9 and TRBJ2-7; 11 positions agree with TRBD2. Losses at the gene ends were 4 bases for V and 2 bases for J; bases not matched to a gene: 8. Germline CDR1 reads SGDLS; CDR2 reads YYNGEE. This CDR3 has 16 residues. Full variable domain (missing parts from reference TRBV9 and TRBJ2-7): DSGVTQTPKHLITATGQRVTLRCSPRSGDLSVYWYQQSLDQGLQFLIQYYNGEERAKGNILERFSAQQFPDLHSELNLSSLELGDSALYFCASSPRGSGGAYEQYFGPGTRLTVT.

The CDR3 region has the DNA TGTGCCAGCAGTTGCTTCCTACCGGGAGGCAATCAGCCCCAGCATTTT. Protein product: CASSCFLPGGNQPQHF. The chain has TRBV6-2 or TRBV6-3 and TRBJ1-5; D unresolved. The CDR3 length is 16 residues. Looked up from germline, CDR1 is MNHEY and CDR2 is SVGEGT. The ends were cut back, 4 bases at V and 2 bases at J, with 15 bases in the middle.

The chain recombines TRBV7-2 with TRBJ1-2; TRBD1 might be the D (5 bases). This CDR3 is 16 amino acids long. The V end lost 0 bases, the J end lost 6 bases, and 17 bases lay between the germline ends. Germline-derived CDR1 and CDR2 are SGHTA and FQGNSA. The CDR3 is CASSLARGFGGNGYTF. The CDR3 DNA reads TGTGCCAGCAGCTTAGCAAGGGGTTTTGGAGGGAATGGCTACACCTTC.

The chain is built from TRBV7-2 and TRBJ1-1; the D gene is possibly TRBD1 (6 bases). The germline V and J ends were trimmed by 1 base and 0 bases, with 9 bases remaining between them. Per the germline V gene, CDR1 is SGHTA and CDR2 is FQGNSA. CDR3 length: 15 amino acids. The CDR3 sequence: CASSLGPGVNTEAFF. CDR3 DNA sequence: TGTGCCAGCAGCTTAGGTCCAGGGGTGAACACTGAAGCTTTCTTT.

CDR3 DNA sequence: TGTGCCAGCAGCCAAAGTACTCAAGGAAACACCATATATTTT. This sequence encodes CASSQSTQGNTIYF. V usage is TRBV3-1 (or the pseudogene TRBV3-2) and J usage is TRBJ1-3; D ambiguous. V was clipped by 2 bases and J by 4 bases, with 9 bases between them. Germline CDR1 is LGHDT and CDR2 is YNNKEL (reference sequence). This CDR3 has 14 residues.

CDR3 coding DNA: TGTGCCAGCAGTTCTGGGACAGGGGGCCACTATGGCTACACCTTC. It yields the protein CASSSGTGGHYGYTF. The genes are TRBV6-5 and TRBJ1-2; 12 positions match TRBD1. After removal of 4 bases from V and 3 bases from J, the junction contained 3 bases not matched to a gene. Per germline, CDR1 MNHEY and CDR2 SVGAGI. The CDR3 covers 15 residues.

This clone is a singleton in its sample. The chain carries TRBV2 and TRBJ2-7; TRBD2 might be the D (6 bases). Germline V gene data show CDR1 as SNHLY and CDR2 as FYNNEI. This CDR3 region has 14 residues. Trimming cost V 10 bases and J 2 bases, with 18 bases left between them. CDR3 sequence (DNA): TGTGCCACCTCCTCTGGGGGGATCCCCTACGAGCAGTACTTC. It specifies CATSSGGIPYEQYF. Together with reference TRBV2 and TRBJ2-7, the CDR3 gives the full variable domain: EPEVTQTPSHQVTQMGQEVILRCVPISNHLYFYWYRQILGQKVEFLVSFYNNEISEKSEIFDDQFSVERPDGSNFTLKIRSTKLEDSAMYFCATSSGGIPYEQYFGPGTRLTVT.

This clone was observed a single time. The V call is TRBV2, the J call TRBJ1-2; D call uncertain. CDR3 length equals 10 residues. Germline loops: CDR1 SNHLY, CDR2 FYNNEI. Deletions cut 9 bases from V and 5 bases from J, with 7 bases between. CDR3 protein: CASSGYGYTF. DNA of the CDR3: TGTGCCAGTAGCGGATATGGCTACACCTTC.

The rearrangement uses TRBV18 and TRBJ1-1; tentative D call: TRBD1 (6 bases). Germline V gives CDR1 KGHSH, CDR2 LQKENI. With 1 base removed from V and 4 bases from J, the gap between germline ends came to 10 bases. The CDR3 has 14 amino acids. CDR3 sequence (DNA): TGTGCCAGCTCACCACGGGAACAGGGCACTGAAGCTTTCTTT. Translating it yields CASSPREQGTEAFF.

The chain recombines TRBV7-2 with TRBJ1-5, with D uncertain. The germline V gene encodes CDR1 SGHTA and CDR2 FQGNSA. The V and J ends lost 2 bases and 0 bases respectively, with 8 bases between them. The CDR3 has 15 amino acids. CDR3 amino acids: CASSLIEYSNQPQHF. The CDR3, as DNA: TGTGCCAGCAGCTTAATAGAATATAGCAATCAGCCCCAGCATTTT.

The chain employs TRBV19 and TRBJ2-7; a weak D match, TRBD2 (6 bases). CDR1 LNHDA and CDR2 SQIVND come from the germline V gene (reference sequence). The CDR3 spans 13 residues. With 10 bases removed from V and 2 bases from J, the gap between germline ends came to 15 bases. The CDR3 reads CATRGGMTYEQYF. CDR3 sequence (DNA): TGTGCCACCAGAGGAGGGATGACCTACGAGCAGTACTTC.

The chain couples TRBV6-5 to TRBJ1-2, with D possibly TRBD1 on 6 matching bases. Germline V gene data show CDR1 as MNHEY and CDR2 as SVGAGI. V was cut by 7 bases and J by 2 bases, with 17 bases left in between. The CDR3 is 15 residues long. The CDR3 loop reads CASKAAAGANYGYTF. The CDR3 nucleotides are TGTGCCAGCAAAGCGGCGGCAGGGGCCAACTATGGCTACACCTTC.

The chain is built from TRBV7-9 and TRBJ2-6, with D hard to call. With 1 base removed from V and 0 bases from J, the gap between germline ends came to 7 bases. From germline, CDR1 is SEHNR and CDR2 FQNEAQ (reference sequence). The CDR3 is 16 amino acids. CDR3 protein: CASSLETFSGANVLTF. The CDR3, as DNA: TGTGCCAGCAGCTTAGAGACTTTCTCTGGGGCCAACGTCCTGACTTTC.

CDR3 loop: CASRLVAGDGNEQYF. The CDR3 DNA is TGTGCCAGCAGGTTGGTAGCGGGGGATGGCAACGAGCAGTACTTC. The chain combines TRBV27 with TRBJ2-7; TRBD2 aligns across 9 bases. Looked up from germline, CDR1 is MNHEY and CDR2 is SMNVEV (reference sequence). After removal of 6 bases from V and 5 bases from J, the junction contained 11 bases not matched to a gene. The CDR3 contains 15 residues.

The V and J genes are TRBV24-1 and TRBJ1-2; TRBD1 might be the D (6 bases). The CDR3 has 13 residues. The V gene's germline CDR1 is KGHDR and CDR2 SFDVKD. V was shortened by 3 bases and J by 5 bases, with 9 bases between the two germline ends. The CDR3 DNA reads TGTGCCACCAGTGATATCACAGGGTATGGCTACACCTTC. Protein: CATSDITGYGYTF.

The J gene is TRBJ2-3, the V gene TRBV19, with 14 bases fitting TRBD2. V shed 4 bases, J shed 2 bases, and the junction held 2 bases outside the gene matches. The CDR3 length is 16 residues. Germline lookup yields CDR1 LNHDA and CDR2 SQIVND (reference sequence). CDR3 nucleotide sequence: TGTGCCAGTAGTACGACTAGCGGGGGGGCCACAGATACGCAGTATTTT. Its translation is CASSTTSGGATDTQYF.